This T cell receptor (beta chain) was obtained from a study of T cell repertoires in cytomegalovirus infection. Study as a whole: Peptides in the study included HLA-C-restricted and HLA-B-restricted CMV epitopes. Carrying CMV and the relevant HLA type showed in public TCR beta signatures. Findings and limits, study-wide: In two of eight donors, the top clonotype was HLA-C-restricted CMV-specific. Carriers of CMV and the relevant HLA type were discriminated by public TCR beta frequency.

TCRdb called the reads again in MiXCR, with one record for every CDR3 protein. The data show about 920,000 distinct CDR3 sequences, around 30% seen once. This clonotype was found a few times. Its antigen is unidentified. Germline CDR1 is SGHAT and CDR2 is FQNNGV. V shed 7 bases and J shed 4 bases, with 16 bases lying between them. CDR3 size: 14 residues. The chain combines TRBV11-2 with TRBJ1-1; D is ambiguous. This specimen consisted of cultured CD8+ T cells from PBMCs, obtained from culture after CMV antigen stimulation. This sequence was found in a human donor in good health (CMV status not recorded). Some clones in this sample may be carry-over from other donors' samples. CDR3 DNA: TGTGCCAGCAAGCTATGGTTCCCGATCACTGAAGCTTTCTTT. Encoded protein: CASKLWFPITEAFF. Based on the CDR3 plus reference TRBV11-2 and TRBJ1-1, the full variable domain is EAGVAQSPRYKIIEKRQSVAFWCNPISGHATLYWYQQILGQGPKLLIQFQNNGVVDDSQLPKDRFSAERLKGVDSTLKIQPAKLEDSAVYLCASKLWFPITEAFFGQGTRLTVV.